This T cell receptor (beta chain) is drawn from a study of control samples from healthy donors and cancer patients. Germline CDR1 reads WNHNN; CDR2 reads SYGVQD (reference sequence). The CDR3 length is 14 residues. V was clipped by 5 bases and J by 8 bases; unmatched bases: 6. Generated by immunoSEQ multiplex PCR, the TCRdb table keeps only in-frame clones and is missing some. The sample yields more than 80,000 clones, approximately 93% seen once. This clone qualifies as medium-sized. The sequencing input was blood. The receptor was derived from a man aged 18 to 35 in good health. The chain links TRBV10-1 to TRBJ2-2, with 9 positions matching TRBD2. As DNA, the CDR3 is TGCGCCAGCAGTCCTTCCCTAGCGGGGGGGGAGCTGTTTTTT. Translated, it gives CASSPSLAGGELFF.